This T cell receptor beta chain was documented in a study of beta chain features in type 1 diabetes. Findings and caveats of the study: HLA influence on TCRB rearrangement stayed unresolved here.

A word on this clone: Its antigen is as yet unknown. At one end the junction does not follow the germline gene, possibly because of a read error.

The sequenced template was cDNA made from the entire isolated RNA. Assay: immunoSEQ multiplex PCR; the TCRdb copy retains only in-frame clones and omits some. The sample includes under 550,000 clones, about an eighth of them seen just once. CDR1 and CDR2 (germline): SSHAT, FNYEAQ (reference sequence). The CDR3 spans 14 residues. The chain is built from TRBV7-7 and TRBJ2-5, with D perhaps given as TRBD1 or TRBD2 (5 bases each). The specimen sequenced was naive CD4+ T cells from blood. The source is a woman aged 18-30 years in good health. The DNA of the CDR3 is TGTGCTAGCAGCAGGGTCGGGGTAACGGAGACCCAGTACTTC. It codes for CASSRVGVTETQYF.